A few counts support the clone carrying this T cell receptor (beta chain). Its matching antigen is unknown. The CDR3 is 15 residues long. V gave up 6 bases and J gave up 7 bases, with 21 bases separating them. This sample is part of a study of T-cell memory formation after mild COVID-19. After 5'RACE with constant-segment primers, TCR alpha and TCR beta cDNA libraries carrying sample barcodes and UMIs were obtained. A single record per CDR3 protein comes from TCRdb applying MiXCR to the 5' RACE reads. Of roughly 350,000 distinct CDR3 sequences in the sample, roughly 20% were seen once. Study results and limitations: Shrinking CD4+ clones were chiefly CM and EM; CD8+ ones were chiefly EMRA. Clones that shrank (day 15 to 85) were balanced CD4/CD8, whereas later expanders leaned CD4+. The study detected some responding clones in pre-infection memory, suggesting cross-reactive memory joined.

The chain uses TRBV12-3 or TRBV12-4 and TRBJ1-2; D remains unclear. The clonotype originates from an adult woman who had mild COVID-19 (a few samples of this study predate the infection). Cell type and time point are not known. Sequences were obtained from PBMCs or a T cell subset sorted from them (not recorded which). In nucleotides, the CDR3 is TGTGCCAGCAGCCGTGGTGGGGTTAGTTTCGGTGGCTACACCTTC. Its protein product is CASSRGGVSFGGYTF.